This T cell receptor (beta chain) was sequenced in a study of immune evolution from preneoplasia to lung adenocarcinoma. Generated by immunoSEQ multiplex PCR, the TCRdb table keeps only in-frame clones and is missing some. The sample contains tens of thousands of clones, over 70% of which appear only once. Germline V gene lookup returns CDR1 WSHSY and CDR2 SAAADI. V was clipped by 6 bases and J by 3 bases, with 14 bases between them. This CDR3 spans 14 amino acids. V and J are TRBV10-2 and TRBJ1-2, with a tentative D call TRBD1 (5 bases). This TCR derives from a person aged 55-75 years with lung adenocarcinoma. The sequencing input was FFPE invasive lung adenocarcinoma tissue. CDR3 protein: CASSSSGRYYGYTF. The CDR3, as DNA: TGCGCCAGCAGCTCTTCGGGACGGTACTATGGCTACACCTTC.